In this sample, the clone carrying this TCR beta chain turned up many times. Antigen: not known. The CDR3 extends over 14 amino acids. V was cut by 5 bases and J by 0 bases, with 11 bases left in between. This sample was included in a study of T-cell reconstitution after alpha-beta-depleted transplantation in children. A TCRbeta library incorporating unique molecular identifiers was prepared. MiXCR, applied by TCRdb to the PCR reads, yields one record per CDR3 protein. Among about a million distinct CDR3 sequences, under 30% were seen once, and the ten largest hold about 28%. Study-level points and caveats: Certain patients had high TCRbeta diversity at day 60, and it came from recipient T cells and thymic progenitors that survived. Alpha-beta T cells about two months after transplant reportedly derived from several hundred expanded graft clones. Most T-cell counts and diversity one year after the transplant came from T cells that were newly produced.

This rearrangement joins TRBV12-3 or TRBV12-4 to TRBJ2-7; maybe TRBD1 (7 bases). Sample: PBMCs, mostly from graft donor cells, taken 360 days after TCRalphabeta/CD19-depleted stem cell transplant. This TCR was recovered from a boy under two years old who had a stem cell transplant for SCID, so the T cells may come from the graft donor. This chain's CDR3 is CASSPGDSSYEQYF. For the CDR3, the DNA is TGTGCCAGCAGTCCGGGGGACAGCTCCTACGAGCAGTACTTC.